The rows below give T cell receptor beta chains drawn from one sample of a study of T cell repertoires in cytomegalovirus infection. TCRdb reprocessed the reads with MiXCR, giving one entry per CDR3 protein. The sample lists about 740,000 distinct CDR3 sequences, 35% occurring once. Sample: PBMCs. These receptors were collected from a human donor in good health (CMV status not recorded). Some clones in this sample may be carry-over from other donors' samples. The CDR3 runs from the conserved cysteine through the conserved F or W. The order of the fields is CDR3 protein, CDR3 DNA, V gene, clone size, J gene, D gene. A D gene is named only where the DNA matches it firmly. Size values are once, few and many counts, or a class for expanded clones, and some rows have none.

CDR3aa: CASSPGLAGGETQYF
CDR3nt: TGTGCCAGCAGCCCGGGACTAGCGGGAGGGGAGACCCAGTACTTC
v_gene: TRBV7-9
abundance: many
j_gene: TRBJ2-5
d_gene: TRBD2

CDR3aa: CASSFLRSGRVGTEAFF
CDR3nt: TGTGCCAGCAGTTTCCTCAGGAGTGGGAGGGTGGGCACTGAAGCTTTCTTT
v_gene: TRBV27
abundance: NA
j_gene: TRBJ1-1
d_gene: NA

CDR3aa: CASSLFTGELFF
CDR3nt: TGTGCCAGCAGCCTGTTCACCGGGGAGCTGTTTTTT
v_gene: TRBV28
abundance: many
j_gene: TRBJ2-2
d_gene: NA

CDR3aa: CASRSPFTGELFF
CDR3nt: TGTGCCAGCAGGTCTCCGTTTACCGGGGAGCTGTTTTTT
v_gene: TRBV6-5
abundance: NA
j_gene: TRBJ2-2
d_gene: NA

CDR3aa: CASSPEVDQPQHF
CDR3nt: TGTGCCAGCAGTCCGGAGGTCGATCAGCCCCAGCATTTT
v_gene: TRBV6-5
abundance: NA
j_gene: TRBJ1-5
d_gene: NA

CDR3aa: CASMGGYYTDTQYF
CDR3nt: TGTGCCAGCATGGGGGGCTACTACACAGATACGCAGTATTTT
v_gene: TRBV7-2
abundance: few
j_gene: TRBJ2-3
d_gene: NA

CDR3aa: CASSPITSSRDGYTF
CDR3nt: TGTGCCAGCAGCCCAATTACTAGCTCCCGGGATGGCTACACCTTC
v_gene: TRBV7-6
abundance: NA
j_gene: TRBJ1-2
d_gene: NA

CDR3aa: CASRLSGLGTDTQYF
CDR3nt: TGTGCCAGCAGACTTAGCGGTCTGGGCACAGATACGCAGTATTTT
v_gene: TRBV6-4
abundance: NA
j_gene: TRBJ2-3
d_gene: NA

CDR3aa: CASSSSRGAESFF
CDR3nt: TGTGCCAGCAGCTCGAGTCGGGGCGCGGAGTCTTTCTTT
v_gene: TRBV7-2
abundance: once
j_gene: TRBJ1-1
d_gene: NA

CDR3aa: CASSRNPGQGNNEQFF
CDR3nt: TGCGCCAGCAGCCGAAATCCGGGACAGGGGAACAATGAGCAGTTCTTC
v_gene: TRBV5-1
abundance: few
j_gene: TRBJ2-1
d_gene: TRBD1

CDR3aa: CASNGQGFSIETQYF
CDR3nt: TGTGCCAGCAATGGACAGGGGTTTAGCATAGAGACCCAGTACTTC
v_gene: TRBV2
abundance: once
j_gene: TRBJ2-5
d_gene: TRBD1

CDR3aa: CASSSSTWTGAPGSGYEQYF
CDR3nt: TGTGCCAGCAGCTCGTCAACTTGGACAGGGGCCCCAGGGTCGGGGTACGAGCAGTACTTC
v_gene: TRBV7-9
abundance: few
j_gene: TRBJ2-7
d_gene: TRBD1

CDR3aa: CASSSGQGMQPQHF
CDR3nt: TGTGCCAGCAGCTCGGGACAGGGGATGCAGCCCCAGCATTTT
v_gene: TRBV7-2
abundance: many
j_gene: TRBJ1-5
d_gene: TRBD1

CDR3aa: CASSSVQGFRANVLTF
CDR3nt: TGTGCCAGCAGCTCAGTACAGGGGTTTAGGGCCAACGTCCTGACTTTC
v_gene: TRBV7-2
abundance: NA
j_gene: TRBJ2-6
d_gene: TRBD1

CDR3aa: CASSQGQGVAKNIQYF
CDR3nt: TGTGCCAGCAGTCAGGGACAGGGGGTTGCCAAAAACATTCAGTACTTC
v_gene: TRBV28
abundance: NA
j_gene: TRBJ2-4
d_gene: TRBD1

CDR3aa: CASSFSGTTNEKLFF
CDR3nt: TGTGCCAGCAGTTTCTCGGGGACAACTAATGAAAAACTGTTTTTT
v_gene: TRBV28
abundance: NA
j_gene: TRBJ1-4
d_gene: NA

CDR3aa: CASSLGLLSGANVLTF
CDR3nt: TGTGCCAGCAGCTTGGGGCTGCTCTCTGGGGCCAACGTCCTGACTTTC
v_gene: TRBV5-6
abundance: NA
j_gene: TRBJ2-6
d_gene: NA

CDR3aa: CASSRTSGGLGTDTQYF
CDR3nt: TGTGCCAGCAGTCGGACTAGCGGGGGCCTAGGCACAGATACGCAGTATTTT
v_gene: TRBV2
abundance: few
j_gene: TRBJ2-3
d_gene: TRBD2

CDR3aa: CASSGQGPGNTISF
CDR3nt: TGTGCCAGCAGCGGGCAGGGTCCTGGAAACACCATATCTTTT
v_gene: TRBV7-3
abundance: NA
j_gene: TRBJ1-3
d_gene: NA